This record looks at one TCR beta chain sequence and its context. This clone was counted between two and nine times. This clone's antigen is unknown. It has no much larger one-base neighbor in the sample; base qualities were not kept. CDR1 and CDR2 (ENHRY, SYGVKD) derive from the germline V gene. V is shortened by 11 bases, J by 2 bases, and the region joining them spans 12 bases. The CDR3, from cysteine to phenylalanine, totals 13 residues. Just CDR3 DNA is preserved here, 39 bases in frame from base 1. For TCR beta library preparation, about 2.2 micrograms of genomic DNA was extracted from cryopreserved PBMCs. Longitudinal blood samples from CLL patients on ibrutinib monotherapy were analyzed using high-throughput TCR beta sequencing. Patients were enrolled in a phase 2 open-label single-center ibrutinib monotherapy trial. The entry originates in a study of cytotoxic CD8 clonotypes in ibrutinib-treated CLL (dated by TCRdb to 2020 to 2023). Describing the broader study: The cohort was composed of around twelve relapsed/refractory and about 16 treatment-naive patients; IGHV unmutated status was identified in some 17 patients. Responses were partial in roughly 25 patients and complete in 2; after median roughly 69 months follow-up, around 14 stayed in remission and 12 progressed. The response samples were drawn at a median of around eleven months into treatment, with a range of about 6 to 36 months. Samples averaged roughly 280,000 productive templates and just under 95,000 productive rearrangements. Longitudinal samples were obtainable from about 30% of the roughly 90 participants in the trial. Cryopreserved peripheral blood mononuclear cells were obtained prior to treatment, at the time of response, and at either disease progression or sustained remission. Every sample from remission and from progressive disease was obtained while the patients were still on ibrutinib. Overall study outcomes, separate from this receptor: Baseline clonality was found to be higher than that of age-matched healthy donors and was strongly correlated with circulating CD8+ T-cell counts. An increase in clonality was observed at ibrutinib response, with clonality remaining stable during sustained remission and falling back toward baseline at progression. Lymph node repertoires were not examined, and the timing of sampling was not matched between patients in sustained remission and those whose disease progressed. Public clonotypes were found to be uncommon and were observed to contract or remain stable during treatment; the increase in clonality was shown to reflect expansion of private clonotypes at ibrutinib response.

The goal of deep resolution MiSeq sequencing was a depth between 1 in 1 million and 1 in 200,000 T cells, and coverage averaged 10x per clonotype. The immunoSEQ hsTCRB Kit was used to generate the TCR beta libraries. As for the original processing: ImmunoSEQ Data Assistant and ImmunoSEQ Analyzer were used for data analysis, and V, D and J genes were assigned according to IMGT definitions. Clonality, which ranges from 0 to 1, was calculated as one minus the normalized Shannon entropy of productive rearrangement frequencies. Only overrepresented clonotypes making up at least 0.05% of each patient's repertoire were included in the public clonotype analysis. About a dozen age-matched healthy donor repertoires from immuneACCESS served as clonality controls. TCRdb holds this immuneACCESS table with in-frame rearrangements only. Some clones are missing; in checked studies, unresolved V genes explain under half, and the rest has no known cause. Clone size and V and J calls were adopted from that table, with D and trimming inferred from the DNA. The sample data list approximately 320,000 clones, and roughly 67% of these were observed just once. The leading ten clones occupy around 6.5% of the sample.

This receptor chain uses TRBV10-3 and TRBJ2-2, with the identity of the D gene unclear. This clonotype was sampled from a human donor with chronic lymphocytic leukemia. Here the sequenced sample was PBMCs, taken after 36 months of ibrutinib treatment. DNA sequence: TGTGCCCTCCGGCAGGCAAACACCGGGGAGCTGTTTTTT. The encoded protein is CALRQANTGELFF.